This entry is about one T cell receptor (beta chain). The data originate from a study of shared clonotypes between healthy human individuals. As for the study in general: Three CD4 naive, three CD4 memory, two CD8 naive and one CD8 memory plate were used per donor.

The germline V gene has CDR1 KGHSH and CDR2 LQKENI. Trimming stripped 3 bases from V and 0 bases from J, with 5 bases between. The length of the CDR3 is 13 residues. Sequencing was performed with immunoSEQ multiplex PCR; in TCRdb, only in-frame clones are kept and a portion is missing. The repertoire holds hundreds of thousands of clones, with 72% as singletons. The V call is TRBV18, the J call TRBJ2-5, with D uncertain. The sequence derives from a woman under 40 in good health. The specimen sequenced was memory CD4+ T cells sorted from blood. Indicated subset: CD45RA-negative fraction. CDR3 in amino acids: CASSPVYQETQYF. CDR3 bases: TGTGCCAGCTCACCGGTGTACCAAGAGACCCAGTACTTC.